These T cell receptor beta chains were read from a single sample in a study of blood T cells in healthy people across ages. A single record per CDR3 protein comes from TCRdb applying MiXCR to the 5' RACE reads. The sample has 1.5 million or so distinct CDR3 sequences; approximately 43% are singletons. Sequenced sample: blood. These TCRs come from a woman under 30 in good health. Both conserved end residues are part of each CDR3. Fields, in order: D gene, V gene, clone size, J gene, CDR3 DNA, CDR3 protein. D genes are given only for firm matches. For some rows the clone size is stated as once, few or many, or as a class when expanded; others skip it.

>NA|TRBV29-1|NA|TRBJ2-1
TGCAGCGTTGAAGAGGCAGGAGTCAATGAGCAGTTCTTC
CSVEEAGVNEQFF
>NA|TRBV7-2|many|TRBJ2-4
TGTGCCAGCAGCTCGGGAGAGGGTCGGGCCAAAAACATTCAGTACTTC
CASSSGEGRAKNIQYF
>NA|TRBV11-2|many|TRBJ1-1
TGTGCCAGCAGCTTTTCGGCTACGACAGTGGCTTTCTTT
CASSFSATTVAFF
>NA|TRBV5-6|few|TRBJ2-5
TGTGCCAGCAGCTTTTTACGGGGGATCTTCCAAGAGACCCAGTACTTC
CASSFLRGIFQETQYF
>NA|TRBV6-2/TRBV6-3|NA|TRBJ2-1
TGTGCCAGCAGTTACTTACAAGTGTCATCTTTCAATGAGCAGTTCTTC
CASSYLQVSSFNEQFF
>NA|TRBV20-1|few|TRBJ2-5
TGCAGTGCTAGACTCTCAGGGTGGCAAGAGACCCAGTACTTC
CSARLSGWQETQYF
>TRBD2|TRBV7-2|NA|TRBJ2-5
TGTGCCAGCAGCTTAGTAGCGACTAGCGGGAGTAAAAAACAGACCCAGTACTTC
CASSLVATSGSKKQTQYF
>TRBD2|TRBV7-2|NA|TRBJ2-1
TGTGCCAGCAGCTTAGAGCGACTAGCTTTAGATGAGCAGTTCTTC
CASSLERLALDEQFF
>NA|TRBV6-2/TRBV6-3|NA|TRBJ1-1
TGTGCCAGCAGACTCACGTGGGACACTGAAGCTTTCTTT
CASRLTWDTEAFF
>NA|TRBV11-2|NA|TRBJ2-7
TGTGCCAGCAGCTTAGTTGGACGGAGCCTCCCCGAGCAGTACTTC
CASSLVGRSLPEQYF
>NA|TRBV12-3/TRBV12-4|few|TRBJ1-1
TGTGCCAGCAGTCCCCAGGGTTTCACTGAAGCTTTCTTT
CASSPQGFTEAFF
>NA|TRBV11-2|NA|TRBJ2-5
TGTGCCAGCAGCCTTATGGGCCTTCCTGGACAGTACTTC
CASSLMGLPGQYF
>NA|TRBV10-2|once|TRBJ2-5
TGCGCCAGCAGGCTCGACCCAAGGGTAGGAGAGACCCAGTACTTC
CASRLDPRVGETQYF
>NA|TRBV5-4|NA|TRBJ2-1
TGTGCCAGCGGGACCATCGGAAATGAGCAGTTCTTC
CASGTIGNEQFF
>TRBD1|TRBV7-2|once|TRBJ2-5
TGTGCCAGCAGTTATAAAAGGACAGGGGCCGGGGAGACCCAGTACTTC
CASSYKRTGAGETQYF
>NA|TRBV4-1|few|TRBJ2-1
TGCGCCAGCAGCTTGGTAGGACCCAAGGATGAGCAGTTCTTC
CASSLVGPKDEQFF
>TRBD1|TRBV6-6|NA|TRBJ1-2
TGTGCCAGCAGCAAACTGACAGGGACCTATGGCTACACCTTC
CASSKLTGTYGYTF
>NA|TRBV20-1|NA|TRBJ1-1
TGCAGTGTCCCATCGGGGGGCTTCAACACTGAAGCTTTCTTT
CSVPSGGFNTEAFF
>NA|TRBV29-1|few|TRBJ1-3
TGCAGCGTTGAAGGTCGGCAGACTGGAAACACCATATATTTT
CSVEGRQTGNTIYF
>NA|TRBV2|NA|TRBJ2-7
TGTGCCAGCAGTGAAGCTCTGGGGGTCTACGAGCAGTACTTC
CASSEALGVYEQYF
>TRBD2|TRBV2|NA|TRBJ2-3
TGTGCCAGCGGGGGGGGGAGTGGTACGCAGTATTTT
CASGGGSGTQYF
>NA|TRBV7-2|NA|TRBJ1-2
TGTGCCAGCAGCTTAGTTGCCAGGGAGGGGGGCTACACCTTC
CASSLVAREGGYTF
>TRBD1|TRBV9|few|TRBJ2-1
TGTGCCAGCAGCATGGGACAGGAGTATGAGCAGTTCTTC
CASSMGQEYEQFF
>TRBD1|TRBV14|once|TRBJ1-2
TGTGCCAGCAGCCAAACCGGGACAGGCGGCCTCGGCTACACCTTC
CASSQTGTGGLGYTF
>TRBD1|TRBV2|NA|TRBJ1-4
TGTGCCAGCAGATCCGGGACAGGGACTGAAAAACTGTTTTTT
CASRSGTGTEKLFF
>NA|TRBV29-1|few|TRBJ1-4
TGCAGCGCGTACAGGGAAAAACTGTTTTTT
CSAYREKLFF
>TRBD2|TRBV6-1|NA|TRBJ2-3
TGTGCCAGCAGTCTGGGAGGGCTAGCGGGTTTTAGCACAGATACGCAGTATTTT
CASSLGGLAGFSTDTQYF
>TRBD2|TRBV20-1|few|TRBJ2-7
TGCAGTGCTACCCCCTTTGCGGGAGTTACCTACGAGCAGTACTTC
CSATPFAGVTYEQYF
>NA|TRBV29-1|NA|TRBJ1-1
TGCAGCGTTGAGGCCCCCTCACGGAACACTGAAGCTTTCTTT
CSVEAPSRNTEAFF
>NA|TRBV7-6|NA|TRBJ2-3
TGTGCCAGCAGCTTAGCGATAACAAGCACAGATACGCAGTATTTT
CASSLAITSTDTQYF
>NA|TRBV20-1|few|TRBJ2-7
TGCAGTGCCCAAATACAGGGCTACGAGCAGTACTTC
CSAQIQGYEQYF
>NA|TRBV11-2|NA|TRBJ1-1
TGTGCCAGCAGCCTAGGTGTCCAGCCTGAAGCTTTCTTT
CASSLGVQPEAFF
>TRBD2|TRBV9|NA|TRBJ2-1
TGTGCCAGCAGCGTAGGCGGGACTAGCCCTAAAAATGAGCAGTTCTTC
CASSVGGTSPKNEQFF
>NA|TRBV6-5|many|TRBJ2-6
TGTGCCAGCAGTCACCATCCGGCAGGAAAGGGCTCTGGGGCCAACGTCCTGACTTTC
CASSHHPAGKGSGANVLTF
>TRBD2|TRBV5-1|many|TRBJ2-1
TGCGCCAGCAGCTTGGGACTAGCGGGTTTTTACAATGAGCAGTTCTTC
CASSLGLAGFYNEQFF
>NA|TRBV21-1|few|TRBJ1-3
TGTGCCAGCAGCAAGGGGCGGGGAACTGGAAACACCATATATTTT
CASSKGRGTGNTIYF
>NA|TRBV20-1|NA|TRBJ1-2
TGCAGTGCTACAAAAGACAACTATGGCTACACCTTC
CSATKDNYGYTF
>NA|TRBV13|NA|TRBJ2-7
TGTGCCAGCAGCCCTTCATTCCGGGGATACGAGCAGTACTTC
CASSPSFRGYEQYF
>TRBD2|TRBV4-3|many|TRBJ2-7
TGCGCCAGCAGCCACTACCAGACTAGCGGGTACGAGCAGTACTTC
CASSHYQTSGYEQYF
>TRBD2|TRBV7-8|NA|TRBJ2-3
TGCGCCAGCAGCGAACTTCGCGGGGGGGGCCTGATAAAAGGAGGTACGCAGTATTTT
CASSELRGGGLIKGGTQYF
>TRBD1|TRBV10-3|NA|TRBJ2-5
TGTGCCACCGAGAATACAGGGGGCAGAGAGACCCAGTACTTC
CATENTGGRETQYF
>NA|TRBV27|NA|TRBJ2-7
TGTGCCAGCAGTCCACCCCGGTTCAACCGAATCTACGAGCAGTACTTC
CASSPPRFNRIYEQYF
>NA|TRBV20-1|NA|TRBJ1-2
TGCAGTGCTAGTCAGGGGTGTGGCTACACCTTC
CSASQGCGYTF
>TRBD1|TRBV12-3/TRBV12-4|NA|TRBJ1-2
TGTGCCCGCAGAGGGGGACAGGGGGCGACCGTAAATAACTATGGCTACACCTTC
CARRGGQGATVNNYGYTF
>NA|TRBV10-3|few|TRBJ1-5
TGTGCCATCAGTTCAGATAGCAATCAGCCCCAGCATTTT
CAISSDSNQPQHF
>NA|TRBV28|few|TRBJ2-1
TGTGCCAGCGCCTCCGGGGCGGCCTCAGGTGACAATGAGCAGTTCTTC
CASASGAASGDNEQFF
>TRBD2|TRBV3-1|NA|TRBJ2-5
TGTGCCAGCACCCTAGCGGGAGGGGGGGAGACCCAGTACTTC
CASTLAGGGETQYF
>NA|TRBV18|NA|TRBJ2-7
TGTGCCAGCTCATTCCCCCTCGACTATTCCTACGAGCAGTACTTC
CASSFPLDYSYEQYF
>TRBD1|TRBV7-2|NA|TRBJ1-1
TGTGCCAGCAGCACGGGACAGGGCCGCATGAACACTGAAGCTTTCTTT
CASSTGQGRMNTEAFF